The next 16 T cell receptor beta chains were all read from a single sample in a study of T cells in Graves' hyperthyroidism and ophthalmopathy. Amplification targeted TCR beta CDR3 regions from RNA transcripts. Initially, a first-round RT-PCR of the TCR CDR3 employed the HTBI primer set. TCRdb processed the multiplex PCR reads anew with MiXCR; each CDR3 protein has one entry. Among about 380,000 distinct CDR3 sequences, roughly 14% were seen once, and the ten largest hold around 21%. The sequenced sample consisted of blood. All receptors derive from a man aged 25-45 years with Graves' hyperthyroidism that later progressed to Graves' ophthalmopathy.

V is TRBV20-1 and J is TRBJ2-5; 7 bases are shared with TRBD1. J lost 2 bases, V lost 6 bases, and 9 bases had no gene match. Germline-derived CDR1 and CDR2 are DFQATT and SNEGSKA (reference sequence). The CDR3 has 14 residues. This chain's CDR3 is CSARRGQTQETQYF. CDR3 coding DNA: TGCAGTGCCCGAAGGGGACAGACGCAAGAGACCCAGTACTTC.

This clonotype has a count of ten or more. J is TRBJ2-3 and V is TRBV7-8; 8 positions match TRBD2. Germline trimming cut 4 bases from V and 2 bases from J; bases unmatched to any gene: 5. The length of the CDR3 is 15 residues. The germline V gene encodes CDR1 SGHVS and CDR2 FQNEAQ. The CDR3 here is CASSWSGGITDTQYF. The DNA for the CDR3 is TGTGCCAGCAGCTGGAGCGGGGGTATCACAGATACGCAGTATTTT.

This clonotype was found a few times. V gene TRBV4-1 combines with J gene TRBJ2-7; D may be TRBD1 (6 bases). The CDR3 has 15 residues. Germline V gene lookup returns CDR1 MGHRA and CDR2 YSYEKL. Trimming took off 0 bases at V and 2 bases at J, with 11 bases between the two ends. CDR3 DNA sequence: TGCGCCAGCAGCCAAGACAGGGGAATGACCTACGAGCAGTACTTC. Protein sequence: CASSQDRGMTYEQYF.

The genes are TRBV10-3 and TRBJ1-3, with TRBD1 identical over 9 bases. The CDR3 length is 16 residues. With 4 bases clipped from V and 2 bases from J, the junction kept 6 bases outside the gene matches. Looked up from germline, CDR1 is ENHRY and CDR2 is SYGVKD. CDR3: CAISGSGTGTGNTIYF. The CDR3 bases are TGTGCCATCAGTGGTTCCGGGACAGGGACTGGAAACACCATATATTTT.

This clonotype was seen repeatedly, ten times or more. Here the CDR3 reads CASSESRGPYNEQFF. The DNA of the CDR3 is TGTGCCAGCAGTGAATCAAGGGGGCCGTACAATGAGCAGTTCTTC. V gene TRBV6-1 combines with J gene TRBJ2-1, with 7 bases lining up with TRBD1. The CDR3 covers 15 residues. The germline V gene encodes CDR1 MNHNS and CDR2 SASEGT. The ends lost 2 bases at V and 4 bases at J; junction bases unmatched: 5.

The V call is TRBV14, the J call TRBJ2-5; D may correspond to TRBD1 or TRBD2 (5 bases each). Germline V gene sequence: CDR1 SGHDN, CDR2 FVKESK. The CDR3 is 15 residues long. The V end was cut by 6 bases, the J end by 7 bases, with 21 bases between. The DNA for the CDR3 is TGTGCCAGCAGTCCCGGGGCACTCTCGGTGGGGACCCAGTACTTC. Translated: CASSPGALSVGTQYF.

In this sample, this clonotype turned up many times. This chain connects TRBV16 to TRBJ1-1, with a tentative D call TRBD1 (6 bases). Trimming left V 3 bases short and J 5 bases short, with 16 bases between. CDR3 length equals 15 residues. Per the germline V gene, CDR1 is KGHSY and CDR2 is FQNENV. CDR3 residues: CASSHLIGGQTEAFF. Here the CDR3 DNA reads TGTGCCAGCAGCCACCTTATTGGGGGGCAAACTGAAGCTTTCTTT.

This clonotype was recorded a few times. The chain combines TRBV6-1 with TRBJ2-1; 7 bases map to TRBD2. Germline CDR1 reads MNHNS; CDR2 reads SASEGT. J was trimmed by 0 bases and V by 7 bases; bases with no gene match: 9. The CDR3 contains 16 residues. CDR3 protein: CASKKTWTSSYNEQFF. For the CDR3, the DNA is TGTGCCAGCAAGAAAACTTGGACTAGCTCCTACAATGAGCAGTTCTTC.

This clonotype was detected ten times or more. The V call is TRBV2, the J call TRBJ2-1; D gene uncertain. Germline CDR1 is SNHLY and CDR2 is FYNNEI. This CDR3 contains 14 residues. Between the trimmed V and J ends, which lost 3 bases and 0 bases, there was a span of 6 bases. The DNA for the CDR3 is TGTGCCAGCAGTGAGGCAAGCTCCTACAATGAGCAGTTCTTC. This gives the protein CASSEASSYNEQFF.

This clonotype was observed many times. The chain is built from TRBV7-9 and TRBJ1-6; D perhaps matches TRBD1 (6 bases). This CDR3 is built from 16 residues. Trimming removed 5 bases from V and 3 bases from J, with 14 bases in between. CDR1 and CDR2 (germline): SEHNR, FQNEAQ (reference sequence). CDR3 sequence reads: CASSGEQGGYNSPLHF. In DNA form, the CDR3 reads TGTGCCAGCAGCGGAGAACAGGGAGGCTATAATTCACCCCTCCACTTT.

The CDR3 coding sequence is TGTGCCAGCAGTCCCCGGGACTTCACTCAGCCCCAGCATTTT. Its translation: CASSPRDFTQPQHF. The chain links TRBV6-1 to TRBJ1-5, with D possibly TRBD1 on 5 matching bases. Trimming left V 5 bases short and J 6 bases short, with 14 bases between. Germline CDR1 and CDR2: MNHNS and SASEGT. The CDR3 runs 14 residues.

Many counts were recorded for this clonotype. The chain joins TRBV5-1 to TRBJ2-3; TRBD2 aligns across 7 bases. CDR3 length equals 16 residues. V was pared by 0 bases and J by 2 bases, with 6 bases of the junction left unmatched. In germline, CDR1 is SGHRS, CDR2 YFSETQ. CDR3 loop: CASSLVSSGVTDTQYF. The CDR3 DNA sequence: TGCGCCAGCAGCTTGGTTTCGAGCGGGGTCACAGATACGCAGTATTTT.

In regard to this clonotype: A read error may be the cause here, since a much bigger clone is one base away. The chain joins TRBV6-4 to TRBJ1-1; tentatively, D is TRBD1 (6 bases). CDR3 size: 14 residues. Germline values: CDR1 MRHNA, CDR2 SNTAGT. The CDR3 loop reads CASIIDRLNTEALF. CDR3 DNA sequence: TGTGCCAGCATTATTGACAGGTTGAACACTGAAGCTCTCTTT.

There are many counts of this clonotype. This chain links TRBV2 with TRBJ1-5; D gene uncertain. The germline V gene has CDR1 SNHLY and CDR2 FYNNEI. V was trimmed by 1 base and J by 0 bases, leaving 4 bases between them. The CDR3 totals 14 residues. CDR3 loop: CASSEVYSNQPQHF. DNA for the CDR3: TGTGCCAGCAGTGAAGTGTATAGCAATCAGCCCCAGCATTTT.

The chain couples TRBV24-1 to TRBJ2-3; D remains ambiguous. The V gene's germline CDR1 is KGHDR and CDR2 SFDVKD. V was trimmed by 5 bases and J by 0 bases, leaving 5 bases between them. The CDR3 has 13 residues. CDR3 region: CATSVSSTDTQYF. The CDR3 DNA reads TGTGCCACCAGTGTCTCTAGCACAGATACGCAGTATTTT.

This clonotype has more than one count but fewer than ten. The chain is built from TRBV6-1 and TRBJ1-5; D gene uncertain. Looked up from germline, CDR1 is MNHNS and CDR2 is SASEGT. This CDR3 is 14 amino acids long. The V end was cut by 6 bases, the J end by 3 bases, with 12 bases between. CDR3 in DNA: TGTGCCAGCAGCCAACAAGGGCTCAATCAGCCCCAGCATTTT. It encodes CASSQQGLNQPQHF.